The TCR beta chain described here comes from a study of T cells after somatic rescue of genetic block (dated by TCRdb to about 2020). Concerning the study at large: The study assessed how robust, over the long term, a T-cell system was when the system had developed through somatic rescue of a genetic block in T-cell development.

Libraries were constructed by the immunoSEQ multiplex PCR assay. TCRdb took this table from immuneACCESS and kept in-frame rearrangements with V and J called. Such tables lack part of the clones; where checked against another copy, unresolved V genes explain under half of the gap, and the rest is unexplained. Present in this sample are roughly 51,000 clones, 95% to 96% of which were seen just once. In total, the top ten clones hold about 0.075% of the sample. Worth noting for this clone: It has no known antigen specificity. No base quality information exists; no much larger clone differs at one position.

CDR1 is given as SGHKS and CDR2 as YYEKEE, both from the germline V gene (reference sequence). V has 5 bases trimmed and J has 6 bases trimmed; junction bases matching no gene number 8. The CDR3 contains 17 residues, cysteine and phenylalanine counted. Only the CDR3 DNA is retained, 51 bases long and in frame from the first base. The TCR originated in a child under three years old. The chain is made from TRBV5-5 and TRBJ2-2, with 15 bases in between that match TRBD2. The sequenced sample consisted of peripheral blood mononuclear cells (PBMCs). Read as DNA, the sequence is TGTGCCAGCAGAGGACTAGCGGGAGGGTTACGCTCCGGGGAGCTGTTTTTT. It translates to CASRGLAGGLRSGELFF.